This entry features one T cell receptor (beta chain) sequence. What it binds is unknown. This entry belongs to a study of cytomegalovirus exposure and HLA in healthy donors. The study's findings and limits: Reported findings show TCR beta sequences accurately forecast HLA-A and HLA-B alleles in most subjects. Follow-up analysis later connected one missense variant in DCLRE1C with trimming of TCR beta V- and J-genes.

It was with 60 Vbeta and 13 Jbeta primers that the PCR ran. Only in-frame clones appear in the TCRdb table, and some are missing; sequencing was by immunoSEQ multiplex PCR. The sample gives approximately 76,000 clones, around 70% of which show up once; about 16% is in the top ten. Healthy bone marrow donors formed the donor group. In germline, CDR1 is MNHEY, CDR2 SMNVEV (reference sequence). Trimming removed 3 bases from V and 3 bases from J; junction bases left unmatched: 6. This CDR3 contains 15 residues. Sequenced input: PBMCs. The sequence derives from a woman aged 35 to 49 in good health and CMV-seropositive. J is TRBJ2-7 and V is TRBV27; TRBD1 matches at 9 bases. The CDR3 protein is CASSFRQGVFYEQYF. The CDR3 DNA sequence: TGTGCCAGCAGTTTTCGACAGGGGGTGTTCTACGAGCAGTACTTC.